The clone carrying this TCR beta chain was counted many times. Its antigen is not known. CDR1 is MNHEY and CDR2 is SVGAGI in the germline V gene. This CDR3 has 15 residues. Trimming pared 0 bases from V and 5 bases from J, leaving 13 bases between. The data were taken from a study of tumor-infiltrating lymphocytes in glioblastoma multiforme. Study results and limitations: Clone frequencies may be distorted by unequal TCR transcripts per cell.

TCR beta libraries were built from RNA through three nested multiplex PCR rounds using modified ARM-PCR. TCRdb fed the multiplex PCR reads into MiXCR, producing one record per CDR3 protein. The table shows about 32,000 distinct CDR3 sequences, with under 70% occurring only once. The receptor was derived from a male donor with glioblastoma. The rearrangement links TRBV6-5 to TRBJ1-2; D gene unclear. Sequenced: brain tumor tissue. CDR3 amino acids: CASSYSRGGGYGYTF. The CDR3 DNA is TGTGCCAGCAGTTACTCACGGGGAGGAGGGTATGGCTACACCTTC.